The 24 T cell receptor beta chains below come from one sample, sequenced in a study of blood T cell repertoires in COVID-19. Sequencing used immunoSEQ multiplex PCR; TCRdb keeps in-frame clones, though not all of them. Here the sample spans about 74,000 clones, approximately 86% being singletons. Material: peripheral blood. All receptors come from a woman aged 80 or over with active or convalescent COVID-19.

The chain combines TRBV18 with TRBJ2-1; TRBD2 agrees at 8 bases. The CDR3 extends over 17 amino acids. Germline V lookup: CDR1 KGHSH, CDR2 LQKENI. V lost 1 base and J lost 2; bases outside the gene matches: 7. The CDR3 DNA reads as TGTGCCAGCTCACCACTCGGTAGCGGGATCACCTACAATGAGCAGTTCTTC. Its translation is CASSPLGSGITYNEQFF.

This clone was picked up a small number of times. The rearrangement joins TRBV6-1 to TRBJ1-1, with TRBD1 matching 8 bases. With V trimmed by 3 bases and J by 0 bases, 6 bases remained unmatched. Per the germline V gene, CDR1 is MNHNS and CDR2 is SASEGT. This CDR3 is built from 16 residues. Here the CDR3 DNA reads TGTGCCAGCAGTGAGTGGACAGGGTGGATGAACACTGAAGCTTTCTTT. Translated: CASSEWTGWMNTEAFF.

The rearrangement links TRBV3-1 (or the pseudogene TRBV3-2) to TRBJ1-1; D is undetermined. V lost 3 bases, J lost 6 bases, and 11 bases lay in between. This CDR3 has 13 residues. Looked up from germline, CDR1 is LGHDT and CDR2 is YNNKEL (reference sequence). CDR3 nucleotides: TGTGCCAGCAGCCACGGGGAGTATTCTGAAGCTTTCTTT. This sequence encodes CASSHGEYSEAFF.

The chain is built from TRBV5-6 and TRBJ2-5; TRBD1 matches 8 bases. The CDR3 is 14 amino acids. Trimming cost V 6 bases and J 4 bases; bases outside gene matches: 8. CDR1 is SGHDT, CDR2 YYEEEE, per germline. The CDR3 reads CASTLDRGRETQYF. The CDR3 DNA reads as TGTGCCAGCACCCTTGACAGGGGCAGAGAGACCCAGTACTTC.

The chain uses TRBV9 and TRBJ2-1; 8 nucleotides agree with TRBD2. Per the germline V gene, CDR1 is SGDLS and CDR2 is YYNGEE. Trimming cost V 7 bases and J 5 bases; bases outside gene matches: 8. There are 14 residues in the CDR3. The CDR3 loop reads CASRGGGPHNEQFF. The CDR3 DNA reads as TGTGCCAGCCGGGGGGGAGGACCTCACAATGAGCAGTTCTTC.

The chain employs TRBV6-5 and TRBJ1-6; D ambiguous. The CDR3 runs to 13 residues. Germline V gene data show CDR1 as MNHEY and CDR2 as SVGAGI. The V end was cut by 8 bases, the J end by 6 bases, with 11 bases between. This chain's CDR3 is CASETAPNSPLHF. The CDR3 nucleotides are TGTGCCAGCGAGACTGCCCCTAATTCACCCCTCCACTTT.

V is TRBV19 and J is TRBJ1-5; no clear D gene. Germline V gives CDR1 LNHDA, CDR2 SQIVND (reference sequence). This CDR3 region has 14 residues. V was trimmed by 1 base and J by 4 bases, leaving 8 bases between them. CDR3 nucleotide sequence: TGTGCCAGTAGTATAGGTTCGCGGAATCAGCCCCAGCATTTT. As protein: CASSIGSRNQPQHF. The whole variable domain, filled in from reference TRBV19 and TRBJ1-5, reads DGGITQSPKYLFRKEGQNVTLSCEQNLNHDAMYWYRQDPGQGLRLIYYSQIVNDFQKGDIAEGYSVSREKKESFPLTVTSAQKNPTAFYLCASSIGSRNQPQHFGDGTRLSIL.

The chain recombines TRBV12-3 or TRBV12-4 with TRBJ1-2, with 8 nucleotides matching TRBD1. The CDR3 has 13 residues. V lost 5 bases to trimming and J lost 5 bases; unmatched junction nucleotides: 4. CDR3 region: CASSPDRAYGYTF. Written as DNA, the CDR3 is TGTGCCAGCAGTCCGGACAGGGCTTATGGCTACACCTTC.

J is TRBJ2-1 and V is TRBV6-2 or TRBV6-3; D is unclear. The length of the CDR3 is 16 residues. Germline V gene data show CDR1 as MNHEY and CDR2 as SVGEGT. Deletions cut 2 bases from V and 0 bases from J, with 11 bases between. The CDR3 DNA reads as TGTGCCAGCAGTTACCCGACTCACGGCTCCTACAATGAGCAGTTCTTC. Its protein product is CASSYPTHGSYNEQFF.

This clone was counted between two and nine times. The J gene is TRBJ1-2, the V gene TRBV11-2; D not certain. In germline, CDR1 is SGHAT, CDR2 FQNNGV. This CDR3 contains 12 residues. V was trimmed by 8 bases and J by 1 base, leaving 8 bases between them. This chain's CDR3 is CASSPGNYGYTF. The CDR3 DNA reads TGTGCCAGCTCCCCGGGTAACTATGGCTACACCTTC.

The CDR3 DNA follows: TGCGCCAGCAGCCAAAGGACAGGGGCTTCCAGCCTCCACTTT. Protein sequence: CASSQRTGASSLHF. V is TRBV4-3 and J is TRBJ1-6; TRBD1 aligns across 9 bases. The CDR3 contains 14 residues. The junction had 8 bases not matched to a gene; V was cut back by 2 bases and J by 15 bases. Germline assignment: CDR1 LGHNA and CDR2 YSLEER.

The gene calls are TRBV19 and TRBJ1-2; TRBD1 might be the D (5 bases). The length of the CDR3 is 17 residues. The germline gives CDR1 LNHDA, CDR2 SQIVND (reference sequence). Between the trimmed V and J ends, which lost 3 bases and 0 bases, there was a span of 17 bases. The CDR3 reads CASSIKPLGLANYGYTF. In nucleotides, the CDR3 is TGTGCCAGTAGTATTAAACCCTTGGGACTAGCTAACTATGGCTACACCTTC.

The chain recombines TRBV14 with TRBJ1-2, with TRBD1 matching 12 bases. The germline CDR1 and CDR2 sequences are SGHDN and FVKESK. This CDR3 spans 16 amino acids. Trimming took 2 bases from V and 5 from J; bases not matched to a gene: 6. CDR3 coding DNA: TGTGCCAGCAGCCAAAAGACGGGACAGGGGGCTTATGGCTACACCTTC. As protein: CASSQKTGQGAYGYTF.

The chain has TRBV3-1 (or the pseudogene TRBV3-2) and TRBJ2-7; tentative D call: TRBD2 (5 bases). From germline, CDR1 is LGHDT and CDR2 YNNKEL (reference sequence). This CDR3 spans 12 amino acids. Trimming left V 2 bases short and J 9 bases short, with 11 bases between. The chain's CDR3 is CASSQSMSGQYF. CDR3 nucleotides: TGTGCCAGCAGCCAATCGATGAGCGGGCAGTACTTC.

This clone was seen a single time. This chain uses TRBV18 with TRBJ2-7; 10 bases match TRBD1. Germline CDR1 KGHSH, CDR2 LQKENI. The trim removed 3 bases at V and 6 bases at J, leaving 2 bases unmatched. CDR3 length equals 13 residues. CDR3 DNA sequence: TGTGCCAGCTCACCCGGGACAGGGGTCGAGCAGTACTTC. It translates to CASSPGTGVEQYF.

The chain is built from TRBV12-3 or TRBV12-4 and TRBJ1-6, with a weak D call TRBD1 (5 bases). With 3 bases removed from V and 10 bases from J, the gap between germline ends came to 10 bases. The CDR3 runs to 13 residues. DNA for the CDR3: TGTGCCAGCAGTTTGCAGGGTCGATCACCCCTCCACTTT. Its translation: CASSLQGRSPLHF.

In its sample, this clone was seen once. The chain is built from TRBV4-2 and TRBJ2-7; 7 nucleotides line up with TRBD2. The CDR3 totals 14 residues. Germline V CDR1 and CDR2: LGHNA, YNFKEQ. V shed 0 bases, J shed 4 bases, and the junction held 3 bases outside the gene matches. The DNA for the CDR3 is TGTGCCAGCAGCCAAGATAGGACTAGTTACGAGCAGTACTTC. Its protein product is CASSQDRTSYEQYF.

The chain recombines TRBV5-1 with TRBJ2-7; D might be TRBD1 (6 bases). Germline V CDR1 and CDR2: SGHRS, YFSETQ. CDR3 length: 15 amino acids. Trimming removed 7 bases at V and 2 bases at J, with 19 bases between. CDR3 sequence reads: CASALTTGRTYEQYF. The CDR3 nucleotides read TGCGCCAGCGCCCTGACGACAGGCAGAACCTACGAGCAGTACTTC.

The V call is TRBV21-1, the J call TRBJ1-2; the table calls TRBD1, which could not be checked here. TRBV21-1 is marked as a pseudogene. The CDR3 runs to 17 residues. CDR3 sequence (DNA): TGTGCCAGCAGCAAAGACCCGGTTGCAGGGCCCGGCTATGGCTACACCTTC. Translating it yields CASSKDPVAGPGYGYTF.

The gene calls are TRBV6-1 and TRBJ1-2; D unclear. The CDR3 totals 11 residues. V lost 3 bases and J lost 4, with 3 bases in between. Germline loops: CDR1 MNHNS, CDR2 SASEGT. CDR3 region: CASSDRYGYTF. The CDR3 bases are TGTGCCAGCAGTGACCGCTATGGCTACACCTTC.

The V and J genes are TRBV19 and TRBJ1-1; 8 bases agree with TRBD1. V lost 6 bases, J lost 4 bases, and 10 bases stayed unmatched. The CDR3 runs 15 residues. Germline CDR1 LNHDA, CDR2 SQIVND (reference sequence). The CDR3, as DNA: TGTGCCAGTAGCCGTCCCGGACAGGGAAGCACTGAAGCTTTCTTT. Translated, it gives CASSRPGQGSTEAFF.

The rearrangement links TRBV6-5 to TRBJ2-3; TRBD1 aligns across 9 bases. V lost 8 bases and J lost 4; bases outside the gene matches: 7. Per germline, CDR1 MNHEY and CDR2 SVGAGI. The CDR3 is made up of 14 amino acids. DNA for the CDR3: TGTGCCAGCTTTTACAGGGGGCCGGCAGATACGCAGTATTTT. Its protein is CASFYRGPADTQYF.

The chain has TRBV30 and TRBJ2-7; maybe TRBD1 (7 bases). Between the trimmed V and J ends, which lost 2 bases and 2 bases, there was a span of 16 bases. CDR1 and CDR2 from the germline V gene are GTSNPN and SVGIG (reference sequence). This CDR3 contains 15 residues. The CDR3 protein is CAWSMVAGGTYEQYF. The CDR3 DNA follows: TGTGCCTGGAGTATGGTGGCAGGGGGGACCTACGAGCAGTACTTC.

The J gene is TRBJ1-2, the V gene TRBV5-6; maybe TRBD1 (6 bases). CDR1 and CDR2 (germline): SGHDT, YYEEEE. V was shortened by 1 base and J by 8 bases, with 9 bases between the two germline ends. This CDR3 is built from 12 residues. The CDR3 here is CASSLWTDGYTF. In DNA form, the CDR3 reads TGTGCCAGCAGCTTGTGGACAGACGGCTACACCTTC.